Described below is a single TCR beta chain sequence and its context. Its antigen is not identified. V was cut by 4 bases and J by 6 bases, with 10 bases left in between. The germline CDR1 and CDR2 sequences are SNHLY and FYNNEI. This CDR3 contains 13 residues. The sample is drawn from a study of yellow fever vaccine responses in identical twins. Points from the study as a whole: Reported findings indicate that twins' vaccine T cell responses seemed partially convergent, partially personalized.

Via MiXCR, TCRdb re-called the RT-PCR reads, giving one row per CDR3 protein. Of thousands of distinct CDR3 sequences in the sample, roughly 85% are singletons; the top ten hold under 4.5%. The material sequenced was T cells from blood (PBMCs), unsorted or a sorted subset (not recorded which), taken before or after yellow fever vaccination (not recorded which). The J gene is TRBJ2-1, the V gene TRBV2; D is ambiguous. This clonotype was obtained from a woman in her late teens or twenties who received the yellow fever vaccine. The CDR3 protein is CASSVTFGNEQFF. DNA for the CDR3: TGTGCCAGCAGTGTAACTTTCGGCAATGAGCAGTTCTTC.